This TCR beta chain was sequenced during a study of blood T cell repertoires in COVID-19. Participants came from some 26 US areas, aged about 18 to 90 years. Two negative PCRs, clearance, or symptom resolution had been documented for recovered Cohort 3 donors. Details on this clone: An end of the junction differs from the germline gene, which may be a read error.

CDR1 is LGHDT and CDR2 is YNNKEL in the germline V gene (reference sequence). The CDR3 has 15 amino acids. Clones were sequenced by immunoSEQ multiplex PCR, and TCRdb holds only the in-frame ones, with some missing. The sample has some 260,000 clones, around nine tenths seen once. This sequence joins TRBV3-1 (or the pseudogene TRBV3-2) and TRBJ1-2, with 9 bases matching TRBD1. The sequence was collected from a woman under 30 who had recovered from COVID-19. Sequencing used PBMCs or T cells enriched from blood (not recorded which). The CDR3 DNA follows: TGTGCCAGCAACCAAAACTCGGGACAGGGCTCTGGCTACACCTTC. Protein: CASNQNSGQGSGYTF.